This T cell receptor (beta chain) was profiled in a study of blood T cell repertoires in COVID-19. The overall study: Sources were T cells, B-cell-depleted T cells, or PBMCs; the material itself was cDNA or gDNA.

This CDR3 is 18 amino acids long. Source study methods: Reference gene primers were amplified, and this amplification served to estimate nucleated cell counts. Generated by immunoSEQ multiplex PCR, the TCRdb table keeps only in-frame clones and is missing some. D and trimming come from the DNA, and the V and J calls and clone size come from that table. The sample lists about 89,000 clones, about 80% seen once, with roughly a fifth in the top ten. The gene calls are TRBV21-1 and TRBJ1-5; TRBD1, the D gene given by the table, was not confirmed from the DNA. TRBV21-1 is marked as a pseudogene. Sequenced: peripheral blood. The TCR sequence derives from an elderly woman with acute or convalescent COVID-19. The CDR3 sequence is CASSKVDRVGASNQPQHF. The CDR3 nucleotides are TGTGCCAGCAGCAAAGTAGACAGGGTGGGAGCTAGCAATCAGCCCCAGCATTTT.